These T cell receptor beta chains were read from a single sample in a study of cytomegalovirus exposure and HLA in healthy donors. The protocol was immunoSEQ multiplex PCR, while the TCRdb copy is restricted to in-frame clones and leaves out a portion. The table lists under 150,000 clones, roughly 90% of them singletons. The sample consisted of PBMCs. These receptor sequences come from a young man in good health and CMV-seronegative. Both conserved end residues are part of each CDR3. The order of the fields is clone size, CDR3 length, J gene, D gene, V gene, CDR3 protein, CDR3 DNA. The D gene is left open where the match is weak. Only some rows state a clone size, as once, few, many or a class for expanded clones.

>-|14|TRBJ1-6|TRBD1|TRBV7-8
CASSLGQGGSPLHF
TGTGCCAGCAGCTTAGGGCAGGGGGGTTCACCCCTCCACTTT
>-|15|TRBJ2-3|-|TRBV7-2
CASSLFSRERDTQYF
TGTGCCAGCAGCTTATTTTCGAGGGAGCGCGATACGCAGTATTTT
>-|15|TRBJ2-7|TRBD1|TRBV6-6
CASSYSNGQAYEQYF
TGTGCCAGCAGTTACTCGAATGGACAGGCCTACGAGCAGTACTTC
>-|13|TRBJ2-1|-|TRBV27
CASSSLTASEQFF
TGTGCCAGCAGTTCGCTAACAGCTTCTGAGCAGTTCTTC
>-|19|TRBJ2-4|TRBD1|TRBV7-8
CASSLGGNRDRLAKNIQYF
TGTGCCAGCAGCTTAGGGGGTAACCGGGACAGGCTAGCCAAAAACATTCAGTACTTC
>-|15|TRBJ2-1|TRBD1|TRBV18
CASSYGTGISFEQFF
TGTGCCAGCTCTTACGGGACAGGTATATCTTTTGAGCAGTTCTTC
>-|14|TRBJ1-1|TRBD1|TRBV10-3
CAISEGFGGQEAFF
TGTGCCATCAGTGAAGGATTTGGGGGACAGGAAGCTTTCTTT
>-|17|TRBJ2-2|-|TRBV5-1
CASSLAEGHPHTGELFF
TGCGCCAGCAGCTTGGCCGAGGGACATCCGCACACCGGGGAGCTGTTTTTT
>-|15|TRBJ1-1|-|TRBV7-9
CASSLPGGEGTEAFF
TGTGCCAGCAGCCTCCCGGGGGGTGAGGGGACTGAAGCTTTCTTT
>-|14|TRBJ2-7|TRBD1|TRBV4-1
CASSQPGQSYEQYF
TGCGCCAGCAGCCAACCGGGACAGTCTTACGAGCAGTACTTC
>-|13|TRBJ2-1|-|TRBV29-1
CSVEERANNEQFF
TGCAGCGTTGAAGAGCGGGCCAACAATGAGCAGTTCTTC
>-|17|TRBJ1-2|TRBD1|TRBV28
CASSFPSKDRGLYGYTF
TGTGCCAGCAGTTTCCCCTCCAAAGACAGGGGGCTCTATGGCTACACCTTC
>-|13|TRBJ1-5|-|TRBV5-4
CASSFDSRPPQHF
TGTGCCAGCAGCTTTGACAGTCGTCCGCCCCAGCATTTT
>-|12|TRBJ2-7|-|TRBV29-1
CSVLVSSYEQYF
TGCAGCGTTCTAGTATCTTCCTACGAGCAGTACTTC
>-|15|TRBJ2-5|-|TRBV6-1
CASSEGQGGWETQYF
TGTGCCAGCAGTGAAGGTCAGGGAGGTTGGGAGACCCAGTACTTC
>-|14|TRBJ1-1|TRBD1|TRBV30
CAWRSTGVWTEAFF
TGTGCCTGGAGAAGTACAGGGGTGTGGACTGAAGCTTTCTTT
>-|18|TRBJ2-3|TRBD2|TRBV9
CASSVKPHGSGSADTQYF
TGTGCCAGCAGCGTAAAGCCCCATGGCAGCGGGAGCGCAGATACGCAGTATTTT
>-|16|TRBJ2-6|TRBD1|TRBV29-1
CSVGQGVPSGANVLTF
TGCAGCGTCGGACAGGGGGTACCTTCTGGGGCCAACGTCCTGACTTTC
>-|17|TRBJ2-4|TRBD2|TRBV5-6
CASSSPLAGVDKNIQYF
TGTGCCAGCAGCTCCCCCTTAGCGGGAGTTGACAAAAACATTCAGTACTTC
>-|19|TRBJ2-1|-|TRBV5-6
CASSLGSFLASPYYNEQFF
TGTGCCAGCAGCTTGGGCTCTTTCCTAGCTTCCCCTTACTACAATGAGCAGTTCTTC
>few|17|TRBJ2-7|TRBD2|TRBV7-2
CASSLQRSRIAGDEQYF
TGTGCCAGCAGCTTACAGAGGAGTCGAATAGCGGGAGACGAGCAGTACTTC
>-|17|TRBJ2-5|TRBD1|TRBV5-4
CASSGTHRGPYQETQYF
TGTGCCAGCAGCGGAACTCACAGGGGCCCGTACCAAGAGACCCAGTACTTC
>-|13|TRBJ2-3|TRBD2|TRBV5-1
CASSEGGRDTQYF
TGCGCCAGCAGCGAGGGAGGGCGGGATACGCAGTATTTT
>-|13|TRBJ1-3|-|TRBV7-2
CASSQRTGSTIYF
TGTGCCAGCAGCCAGAGAACAGGATCGACCATATATTTT
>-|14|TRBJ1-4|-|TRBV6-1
CASSLGQVNEKLFF
TGTGCCAGCAGCCTTGGACAAGTTAATGAAAAACTGTTTTTT
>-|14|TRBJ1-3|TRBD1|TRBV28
CASSSGTGQNTIYF
TGTGCCAGCAGTTCCGGGACAGGGCAAAACACCATATATTTT
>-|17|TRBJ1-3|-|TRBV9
CASSVDPPGVSGNTIYF
TGTGCCAGCAGCGTAGACCCCCCGGGAGTTTCTGGAAACACCATATATTTT
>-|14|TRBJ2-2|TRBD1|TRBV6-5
CASTKGAYPGELFF
TGTGCCAGCACCAAGGGGGCGTATCCCGGGGAGCTGTTTTTT
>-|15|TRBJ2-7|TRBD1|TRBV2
CASSEAPGQGYEQYF
TGTGCCAGCAGTGAAGCGCCGGGACAGGGGTACGAGCAGTACTTC
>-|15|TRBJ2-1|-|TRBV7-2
CASSNRQINYNEQFF
TGTGCCAGCAGCAATCGACAGATCAACTACAATGAGCAGTTCTTC
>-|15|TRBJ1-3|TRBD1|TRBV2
CASSDDRGAGNTIYF
TGTGCCAGCAGTGATGACAGGGGGGCTGGAAACACCATATATTTT
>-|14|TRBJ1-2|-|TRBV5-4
CASSSGSDPYGYTF
TGTGCCAGCAGTTCGGGGTCCGATCCCTATGGCTACACCTTC
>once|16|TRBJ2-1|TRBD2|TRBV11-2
CASKPPLSGRSGEQFF
TGTGCCAGCAAGCCTCCGCTTAGCGGGAGATCAGGTGAGCAGTTCTTC
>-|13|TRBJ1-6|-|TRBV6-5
CASRGGITSPLHF
TGTGCCAGCAGGGGAGGGATAACTTCACCCCTCCACTTT
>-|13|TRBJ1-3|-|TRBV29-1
CSVSGTGGNTIYF
TGCAGCGTTTCAGGAACAGGGGGAAACACCATATATTTT
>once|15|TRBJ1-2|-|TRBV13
CASSPPEGTVYGYTF
TGTGCCAGCAGCCCCCCCGAGGGCACGGTCTATGGCTACACCTTC